A single sample gave rise to the 9 T cell receptor beta chains below, sequenced in a study of cytomegalovirus exposure and HLA in healthy donors. Both 60 Vbeta primers and 13 Jbeta primers went into the PCR. TCRdb's copy holds only in-frame clones and misses some; the assay was immunoSEQ multiplex PCR. The data hold 110,000 to 150,000 clones, with 65% to 75% observed a single time. The specimen was PBMCs. These receptors all stem from a man in his sixties in good health and CMV-seronegative.

This chain joins TRBV5-1 and TRBJ2-2, with D possibly being TRBD1 (6 bases). Per the germline V gene, CDR1 is SGHRS and CDR2 is YFSETQ. The V end was cut by 2 bases, the J end by 1 base, with 9 bases between. The length of the CDR3 is 15 residues. The CDR3 here is CASSFSGENTGELFF. CDR3 DNA sequence: TGCGCCAGCAGCTTCTCAGGGGAGAACACCGGGGAGCTGTTTTTT.

V and J are TRBV27 and TRBJ1-5; 11 bases are shared with TRBD1. Germline CDR1 is MNHEY and CDR2 is SMNVEV (reference sequence). CDR3 length equals 16 residues. Trimming removed 5 bases from V and 2 bases from J; junction bases left unmatched: 5. The CDR3, as DNA: TGTGCCAGCAGTCCATGGGACAGGGGGGGCAATCAGCCCCAGCATTTT. It specifies CASSPWDRGGNQPQHF.

The rearrangement joins TRBV28 to TRBJ2-7; D possibly corresponds to TRBD2 (7 bases). V was pared by 7 bases and J by 0 bases, with 16 bases between. There are 15 residues in the CDR3. Germline lookup yields CDR1 MDHEN and CDR2 SYDVKM. The CDR3 loop is CASTPGGASSYEQYF. Written as DNA, the CDR3 is TGTGCCAGCACGCCTGGGGGGGCAAGCTCCTACGAGCAGTACTTC.

This clone has a handful of counts. The genes are TRBV6-5 and TRBJ1-2; 7 bases map to TRBD1. V trimming: 6 bases; J trimming: 8 bases; junction bases outside the gene matches: 15. The CDR3 covers 15 residues. Germline CDR1 and CDR2: MNHEY and SVGAGI. CDR3 loop: CASSTVDREVGGYTF. CDR3 DNA: TGTGCCAGCAGCACAGTCGACAGGGAGGTTGGAGGCTACACCTTC.

The sample holds a few counts of this clone. The chain carries TRBV15 and TRBJ2-3; D is perhaps TRBD2 (7 bases). From germline, CDR1 is LNHNV and CDR2 YYDKDF (reference sequence). Trimming left V 1 base short and J 1 base short, with 9 bases between. The CDR3 has 15 amino acids. For the CDR3, the DNA is TGTGCCACCAGCAGAGGGGGGGGCGGCACAGATACGCAGTATTTT. This sequence encodes CATSRGGGGTDTQYF.

The rearrangement joins TRBV5-1 to TRBJ2-1; the D gene is possibly TRBD2 (6 bases). The germline V and J ends were trimmed by 1 base and 8 bases, with 16 bases remaining between them. The germline CDR1 and CDR2 sequences are SGHRS and YFSETQ. This CDR3 spans 15 amino acids. Here the CDR3 DNA reads TGCGCCAGCAGCTTGAAATGGTCGGGCGGGGATGAGCAGTTCTTC. Translating it yields CASSLKWSGGDEQFF.

This rearrangement joins TRBV5-6 to TRBJ2-1; 9 nucleotides match TRBD1. Germline values: CDR1 SGHDT, CDR2 YYEEEE. CDR3 size: 16 residues. Germline trimming cut 4 bases from V and 4 bases from J; bases unmatched to any gene: 9. CDR3 amino acids: CASSQNTGGQYNEQFF. The CDR3, as DNA: TGTGCCAGCAGCCAAAATACAGGGGGCCAATACAATGAGCAGTTCTTC.

This clone has just one count. The chain has TRBV2 and TRBJ1-1; maybe TRBD1 (5 bases). CDR1 is SNHLY, CDR2 FYNNEI, per germline. The CDR3 loop spans 14 amino acids. Trimming left V 4 bases short and J 5 bases short, with 14 bases between. DNA for the CDR3: TGTGCCAGCAGTGCCCAGGGAGGGGAGACTGAAGCTTTCTTT. It codes for CASSAQGGETEAFF.

In this sample, this clone is medium-sized. The chain is built from TRBV4-3 and TRBJ1-1; 10 bases fit TRBD1. With 1 base clipped from V and 1 base from J, the junction kept 6 bases outside the gene matches. The CDR3 length is 17 residues. Germline assignment: CDR1 LGHNA and CDR2 YSLEER. As DNA, the CDR3 is TGCGCCAGCAGCCAAGCGCAGGACAGGGGGGCGAACACTGAAGCTTTCTTT. Protein: CASSQAQDRGANTEAFF.